This TCR beta chain was identified during a study of blood T cell repertoires in COVID-19. Study information: Spain, Italy and the United States supplied samples that represented acute and convalescent COVID-19. PBMCs, B-cell-depleted T cells, or T cells were the source of the cDNA or gDNA that made up the material.

The CDR3 loop spans 15 amino acids. V lost 6 bases to trimming and J lost 3 bases, with 12 bases between them. Germline assignment: CDR1 SGHTA and CDR2 FQGNSA. Source study methods: It was from reference gene primer amplification that nucleated cell counts were estimated. The repertoire was sequenced with immunoSEQ multiplex PCR; TCRdb's copy has only in-frame clones and lacks some. Clone size and V and J calls were adopted from that table, with D and trimming inferred from the DNA. The sample shows roughly 150,000 clones, approximately 87% of them seen only once. The source material was peripheral blood. The sequence was obtained from a man older than 75 with acute or convalescent COVID-19. V usage is TRBV7-2 and J usage is TRBJ1-6; a possible D gene is TRBD1 (5 bases). This chain's CDR3 is CASRGSGVYNSPLHF. DNA for the CDR3: TGTGCCAGCAGGGGGTCGGGGGTCTATAATTCACCCCTCCACTTT.